This T cell receptor (beta chain) was identified in a study of OX40 agonist ivuxolimab in advanced cancers. The germline gives CDR1 SGHRS, CDR2 YFSETQ. Trimming removed 3 bases at V and 3 bases at J, with 7 bases between. The CDR3 extends over 14 amino acids. The protocol was immunoSEQ multiplex PCR, while the TCRdb copy is restricted to in-frame clones and leaves out a portion. Of approximately 58,000 clones listed, approximately 90% were seen once; the top ten hold roughly 0.76%. The sequenced sample was CD4+ or CD8+ T cells sorted from blood, obtained in a trial of the OX40 agonist ivuxolimab. The chain combines TRBV5-1 with TRBJ1-6; D unresolved. This sequence originates from an adult with an advanced solid tumor such as melanoma, head and neck, liver or kidney cancer. CDR3: CASSSGDYNSPLHF. CDR3 coding DNA: TGCGCCAGCAGCTCCGGGGACTATAATTCACCCCTCCACTTT.